Detailed here is one T cell receptor (beta chain). The CDR3 length is 16 residues. V gave up 5 bases and J gave up 2 bases, with 19 bases separating them. The germline V gene encodes CDR1 LNHDA and CDR2 SQIVND (reference sequence). This record comes from a study of molecular identifiers for immune sequencing clone quantification. MiXCR was run by TCRdb on the PCR reads, yielding one entry per CDR3 protein. Of about 67,000 distinct CDR3 sequences listed, 17% were seen once; the top ten hold about 1.5%. The chain recombines TRBV19 with TRBJ2-7; D is undetermined. This clonotype was obtained from a human donor in good health. Some libraries in this study had Jurkat cell RNA spiked in. What was sequenced was naive CD8+ T cells from blood, with Jurkat cell RNA spiked in. Regarding subset: FACS-sorted CD8+CD4-CCR7+CD45RA+ naive T cells. In nucleotides, the CDR3 is TGTGCCAGTAGTGCGGCGTGGGCAGGCTACACCTACGAGCAGTACTTC. Its translation is CASSAAWAGYTYEQYF.